This T cell receptor (beta chain) came from a study of blood T cell repertoires in COVID-19. Unmatched junction bases numbered 7, after V lost 5 bases and J lost 3 bases. This CDR3 comprises 14 residues. Germline V gene lookup returns CDR1 SGHAT and CDR2 FQDESV (reference sequence). Original analysis: Amplification with reference gene primers provided the estimates of nucleated cell counts. Method: immunoSEQ multiplex PCR; TCRdb's copy keeps in-frame clones and lacks some. V, J and clone size reflect that table, while D and trimming were determined from the DNA. The sample shows about 190,000 clones, less than 80% of them seen only once.

The chain is built from TRBV11-1 and TRBJ2-7, with TRBD2 identical over 7 bases. Material: peripheral blood. This clonotype originated in a man aged 45-65 years who had recovered from COVID-19. CDR3 in amino acids: CASSLGGSYYEQYF. CDR3 nucleotide sequence: TGTGCCAGCAGCCTGGGGGGGAGTTACTACGAGCAGTACTTC.